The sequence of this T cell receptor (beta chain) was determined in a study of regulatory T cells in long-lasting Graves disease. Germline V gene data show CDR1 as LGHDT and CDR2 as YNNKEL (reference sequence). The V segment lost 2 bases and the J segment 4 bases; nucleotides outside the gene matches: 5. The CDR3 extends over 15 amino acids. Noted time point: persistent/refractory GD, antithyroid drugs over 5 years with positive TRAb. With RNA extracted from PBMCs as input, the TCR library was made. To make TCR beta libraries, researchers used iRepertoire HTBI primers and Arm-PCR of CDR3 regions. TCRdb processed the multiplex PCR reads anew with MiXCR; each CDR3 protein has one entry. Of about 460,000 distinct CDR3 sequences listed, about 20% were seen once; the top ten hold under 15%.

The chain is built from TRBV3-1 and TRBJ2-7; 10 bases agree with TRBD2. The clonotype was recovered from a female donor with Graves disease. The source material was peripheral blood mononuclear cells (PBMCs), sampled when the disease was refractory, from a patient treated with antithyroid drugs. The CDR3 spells CASSQLAGGGYEQYF. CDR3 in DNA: TGTGCCAGCAGCCAATTAGCGGGAGGCGGATACGAGCAGTACTTC.